The present entry profiles one TCR beta chain with its context. Its target is not known. This specimen comes from a study of OX40 agonist ivuxolimab in advanced cancers. Study-wide findings and caveats: Clonal expansion in partial responders at 0.1-3.0 mg/kg ranked among the lowest. At 0.1 to 3.0 mg/kg, clonal expansion of CD4+ and CD8+ blood T cells had occurred by week 6. Which antigen the expanded peripheral T cells recognized is unknown.

The CDR3 totals 17 residues. V shed 1 base and J 7 bases; nucleotides not matched to a gene: 9. Germline-derived CDR1 and CDR2 are MGHRA and YSYEKL. Profiling relied on immunoSEQ multiplex PCR, and the TCRdb table lists in-frame clones only, not all of them. The repertoire includes approximately 23,000 clones, around 85% of them detected once, and over 25% sits in the top ten. Individuals having autoimmune disease history or systemic immunosuppression were not enrolled. The sample was CD4+ or CD8+ T cells sorted from blood, taken in a trial of the OX40 agonist ivuxolimab. This rearrangement joins TRBV4-1 to TRBJ2-7; 14 bases are shared with TRBD2. This sequence originates from an adult with an advanced solid tumor such as melanoma, head and neck, liver or kidney cancer. The CDR3 loop reads CASSQGSWTSGRREQYF. The CDR3 bases are TGCGCCAGCAGCCAAGGTTCCTGGACTAGCGGGAGGAGAGAGCAGTACTTC.